The 16 T cell receptor beta chains listed next were all sequenced from one sample in a study of T-cell memory formation after mild COVID-19. TCRdb re-analysed the 5' RACE reads in MiXCR, keeping a single row per CDR3 protein. This table has roughly 610,000 distinct CDR3 sequences, about 18% appearing once. Material for sequencing was PBMCs or a T cell subset sorted from them (not recorded which). These receptors were obtained from an adult woman who had mild COVID-19 (a few samples of this study predate the infection). Cell type and time point are not known.

The V gene is TRBV7-9, the J gene TRBJ1-4; 10 bases map to TRBD1. CDR3 size: 17 residues. V was clipped by 1 base and J by 8 bases; unmatched bases: 10. The V gene's germline CDR1 is SEHNR and CDR2 FQNEAQ (reference sequence). CDR3 in DNA: TGTGCCAGCAGCTTAGGATCTCTTGGACAGGGGGAAGAAAAACTGTTTTTT. Translation: CASSLGSLGQGEEKLFF.

The rearrangement links TRBV12-3 or TRBV12-4 to TRBJ1-5; D not resolved. V was trimmed by 5 bases and J by 1 base, leaving 9 bases between them. The CDR3 has 14 amino acids. For the CDR3, the DNA is TGTGCCAGCAGTCTCCGGGTCAGCAATCAGCCCCAGCATTTT. Its translation: CASSLRVSNQPQHF.

This clonotype was seen repeatedly, ten times or more. The rearrangement links TRBV7-3 to TRBJ2-1; weak D call: TRBD2 (6 bases). This CDR3 is built from 16 residues. Trimming removed 7 bases at V and 0 bases at J, with 16 bases between. In germline, CDR1 is SGHTA, CDR2 FQGTGA. CDR3 amino acids: CASTPTAGSSYNEQFF. CDR3 coding DNA: TGTGCCAGCACGCCGACGGCGGGGAGCTCCTACAATGAGCAGTTCTTC.

Ten or more counts support this clonotype. The chain uses TRBV19 and TRBJ2-6; tentative D call: TRBD1 (6 bases). The germline gives CDR1 LNHDA, CDR2 SQIVND (reference sequence). The CDR3 totals 14 residues. Trimming shortened V by 4 bases and J by 4 bases, and 8 bases separated the two germline ends. CDR3 amino acids: CASSTGQGANVLTF. The CDR3 DNA reads as TGTGCCAGTAGTACCGGACAGGGGGCCAACGTCCTGACTTTC.

This rearrangement joins TRBV27 to TRBJ1-2, with 9 bases aligning to TRBD1. Trimming took 5 bases from V and 3 from J; bases not matched to a gene: 7. The CDR3 is 15 residues long. Germline CDR1 reads MNHEY; CDR2 reads SMNVEV (reference sequence). CDR3 DNA sequence: TGTGCCAGCAGTGCCCGGGACAGGGAAGACTATGGCTACACCTTC. This encodes CASSARDREDYGYTF.

The chain has TRBV2 and TRBJ2-5, with D possibly matching TRBD2 (5 bases). V lost 3 bases and J 4 bases, leaving 12 bases between the germline ends. Per germline, CDR1 SNHLY and CDR2 FYNNEI. The CDR3 loop spans 14 amino acids. CDR3 region: CASSDQSGGETQYF. In nucleotides, the CDR3 is TGTGCCAGCAGTGATCAGAGTGGAGGAGAGACCCAGTACTTC.

The chain uses TRBV20-1 and TRBJ1-1, with 9 nucleotides matching TRBD1. The CDR3 consists of 15 residues. J lost 5 bases, V lost 0 bases, and 7 bases had no gene match. Looked up from germline, CDR1 is DFQATT and CDR2 is SNEGSKA (reference sequence). As DNA, the CDR3 is TGCAGTGCTAGAGATCCACAGGGGGCGAGTACTGAAGCTTTCTTT. This gives the protein CSARDPQGASTEAFF.

In this sample, this clonotype turned up a few times. In nucleotides, the CDR3 is TGCAGTGCTACCACGCGGGGTTTCAAACCATACAATGAGCAGTTCTTC. It specifies CSATTRGFKPYNEQFF. The chain carries TRBV20-1 and TRBJ2-1; D may be TRBD2 (6 bases). CDR1 is DFQATT and CDR2 is SNEGSKA in the germline V gene (reference sequence). The length of the CDR3 is 16 residues. V was pared by 4 bases and J by 4 bases, with 20 bases between.

This clonotype has just a few counts. V is TRBV5-6 and J is TRBJ2-5; TRBD2 agrees at 10 bases. Germline V gene sequence: CDR1 SGHDT, CDR2 YYEEEE. V shed 0 bases, J shed 3 bases, and the junction held 2 bases outside the gene matches. The CDR3 consists of 15 residues. The CDR3 sequence: CASSLASGGEETQYF. CDR3 bases: TGTGCCAGCAGCTTGGCTAGCGGGGGAGAAGAGACCCAGTACTTC.

The rearrangement joins TRBV6-5 to TRBJ2-2, with 8 nucleotides matching TRBD1. Germline CDR1 reads MNHEY; CDR2 reads SVGAGI. The CDR3 length is 17 residues. J was trimmed by 4 bases and V by 5 bases; bases with no gene match: 12. CDR3 sequence reads: CASSALPGGSSTGELFF. In DNA form, the CDR3 reads TGTGCCAGCAGTGCCCTTCCAGGGGGCAGTAGCACCGGGGAGCTGTTTTTT.

This clonotype was detected a few times. The chain carries TRBV6-5 and TRBJ2-3; TRBD2 agrees at 8 bases. Germline-derived CDR1 and CDR2 are MNHEY and SVGAGI. The CDR3 sequence is 13 residues long. V lost 6 bases, J lost 6 bases, and 5 bases stayed unmatched. The CDR3 is CASRGLGRDTQYF. As DNA, the CDR3 is TGTGCCAGCAGGGGACTAGGGAGGGATACGCAGTATTTT.

This clonotype was detected a few times. The V gene is TRBV4-1, the J gene TRBJ2-1; D may be TRBD2 (6 bases). Germline V CDR1 and CDR2: MGHRA, YSYEKL. Trimming stripped 0 bases from V and 8 bases from J, with 8 bases between. The CDR3 runs to 13 residues. The CDR3 region is CASSQERGDEQFF. CDR3 nucleotide sequence: TGCGCCAGCAGCCAAGAGCGGGGAGATGAGCAGTTCTTC.

The V and J genes are TRBV3-1 and TRBJ2-1; possible D gene TRBD1, 5 bases. This CDR3 region has 17 residues. V lost 4 bases, J lost 0 bases, and 16 bases lay in between. Germline V gene sequence: CDR1 LGHDT, CDR2 YNNKEL (reference sequence). The CDR3 region is CASSPGHGASSYNEQFF. CDR3 in DNA: TGTGCCAGCAGCCCCGGACATGGTGCCAGCTCCTACAATGAGCAGTTCTTC.

This clonotype was observed a few times. The rearrangement uses TRBV24-1 and TRBJ1-2; unclear D gene. Trimming pared 3 bases from V and 5 bases from J, leaving 12 bases between. The CDR3 covers 14 residues. CDR1 is KGHDR, CDR2 SFDVKD, per germline. CDR3 residues: CATSDPGRLYGYTF. Written as DNA, the CDR3 is TGTGCCACCAGTGATCCTGGAAGGTTATATGGCTACACCTTC.

J is TRBJ1-5 and V is TRBV20-1; D uncertain. Germline V gives CDR1 DFQATT, CDR2 SNEGSKA (reference sequence). CDR3 length: 12 residues. V was trimmed by 6 bases and J by 6 bases, leaving 12 bases between them. CDR3 amino acids: CSANIYGQPQHF. CDR3 DNA: TGCAGTGCCAATATATACGGTCAGCCCCAGCATTTT.

This chain uses TRBV2 with TRBJ2-5; TRBD2 matches at 8 bases. The germline gives CDR1 SNHLY, CDR2 FYNNEI. The CDR3 contains 14 residues. The V gene end was trimmed by 7 bases and the J gene end by 6 bases; junction bases not matched to a gene: 10. CDR3: CASKERETPKTQYF. The CDR3 nucleotides read TGTGCCAGCAAGGAGCGGGAGACCCCGAAGACCCAGTACTTC. The whole variable domain, filled in from reference TRBV2 and TRBJ2-5, reads EPEVTQTPSHQVTQMGQEVILRCVPISNHLYFYWYRQILGQKVEFLVSFYNNEISEKSEIFDDQFSVERPDGSNFTLKIRSTKLEDSAMYFCASKERETPKTQYFGPGTRLLVL.